These 13 T cell receptor beta chains were all obtained from the same sample, sequenced in a study of blood T cell repertoires in COVID-19. Assay: immunoSEQ multiplex PCR; the TCRdb copy retains only in-frame clones and omits some. The sample consists of about 150,000 clones, roughly 82% of them appearing once. The sequenced material came from peripheral blood. Receptor source: a woman in her 50s with acute or convalescent COVID-19.

There are a few counts of this clone. The rearrangement links TRBV2 to TRBJ2-1; the match to TRBD1 covers 9 bases. The CDR3 consists of 12 residues. V shed 6 bases, J shed 15 bases, and the junction held 9 bases outside the gene matches. Germline V lookup: CDR1 SNHLY, CDR2 FYNNEI. The CDR3 DNA reads as TGTGCCAGCAGAGGGACAGGGTCGTTTGTGTTCTTC. Its protein is CASRGTGSFVFF.

The V call is TRBV30, the J call TRBJ1-6; 7 bases line up with TRBD1. Trimming cost V 0 bases and J 0 bases; bases outside gene matches: 2. CDR1 is GTSNPN, CDR2 SVGIG, per germline (reference sequence). This CDR3 region has 16 residues. CDR3 loop: CAWSVDRSSYNSPLHF. The CDR3 DNA is TGTGCCTGGAGTGTGGACAGGAGCTCCTATAATTCACCCCTCCACTTT. Filled out from reference TRBV30 and TRBJ1-6, the complete variable domain reads SQTIHQWPATLVQPVGSPLSLECTVEGTSNPNLYWYRQAAGRGLQLLFYSVGIGQISSEVPQNLSASRPQDRQFILSSKKLLLSDSGFYLCAWSVDRSSYNSPLHFGNGTRLTVT.

There are a few counts of this clone. V usage is TRBV14 and J usage is TRBJ1-6; D remains ambiguous. CDR1 is SGHDN, CDR2 FVKESK, per germline. Trimming took off 2 bases at V and 9 bases at J, with 5 bases between the two ends. This CDR3 comprises 12 residues. CDR3 nucleotides: TGTGCCAGCAGCCAACGGGTTTCACCCCTCCACTTT. It specifies CASSQRVSPLHF.

The V gene is TRBV7-3, the J gene TRBJ1-1, with 9 positions matching TRBD1. Germline V gene sequence: CDR1 SGHTA, CDR2 FQGTGA. The CDR3 is made up of 14 amino acids. The V gene end was trimmed by 5 bases and the J gene end by 4 bases; junction bases not matched to a gene: 5. The CDR3 protein is CASSPGTGTTEAFF. The CDR3 nucleotides are TGTGCCAGCAGCCCAGGGACAGGGACCACTGAAGCTTTCTTT.

The DNA of the CDR3 is TGTGCCTGGAATGACAACAGGGGGTTATATAGCAATCAGCCCCAGCATTTT. It yields the protein CAWNDNRGLYSNQPQHF. The gene calls are TRBV30 and TRBJ1-5, with TRBD1 matching over 8 bases. After removal of 4 bases from V and 0 bases from J, the junction contained 11 bases not matched to a gene. Germline V gives CDR1 GTSNPN, CDR2 SVGIG (reference sequence). This CDR3 is 17 amino acids long. The variable domain in full, completed from reference TRBV30 and TRBJ1-5, reads SQTIHQWPATLVQPVGSPLSLECTVEGTSNPNLYWYRQAAGRGLQLLFYSVGIGQISSEVPQNLSASRPQDRQFILSSKKLLLSDSGFYLCAWNDNRGLYSNQPQHFGDGTRLSIL.

The J gene is TRBJ2-1, the V gene TRBV5-6; the D gene is possibly TRBD2 (6 bases). Trimming removed 6 bases from V and 9 bases from J, with 16 bases in between. The CDR3 runs 13 residues. Germline V gene sequence: CDR1 SGHDT, CDR2 YYEEEE. This chain's CDR3 is CASNGAGWGEQFF. CDR3 nucleotide sequence: TGTGCCAGCAACGGCGCGGGGTGGGGTGAGCAGTTCTTC.

This chain uses TRBV6-5 with TRBJ2-1; D unclear. V lost 6 bases, J lost 2 bases, and 8 bases lay in between. Germline V CDR1 and CDR2: MNHEY, SVGAGI. The CDR3 loop spans 13 amino acids. CDR3 sequence (DNA): TGTGCCAGCAGCCTAATGGCCTACAATGAGCAGTTCTTC. Amino acids: CASSLMAYNEQFF.

The chain employs TRBV6-5 and TRBJ1-1; D is undetermined. Germline V gene lookup returns CDR1 MNHEY and CDR2 SVGAGI. The CDR3 consists of 13 residues. V shed 6 bases and J shed 4 bases, with 12 bases lying between them. Here the CDR3 reads CASRSQIGTEAFF. CDR3 sequence (DNA): TGTGCCAGCAGGTCCCAAATCGGCACTGAAGCTTTCTTT.

This clone showed up just a few times. V gene TRBV6-2 or TRBV6-3 combines with J gene TRBJ2-1; tentative D call: TRBD1 (5 bases). The CDR3 loop spans 18 amino acids. Germline V gives CDR1 MNHEY, CDR2 SVGEGT. Deletions cut 2 bases from V and 3 bases from J, with 20 bases between. The CDR3 is CASSYVQAKRRLYNEQFF. In nucleotides, the CDR3 is TGTGCCAGCAGTTACGTACAGGCGAAAAGACGTCTCTACAATGAGCAGTTCTTC.

The J gene is TRBJ2-5, the V gene TRBV27; 11 positions match TRBD2. The J segment lost 4 bases and the V segment lost 3 bases, leaving 13 bases of the junction unmatched. Germline V CDR1 and CDR2: MNHEY, SMNVEV (reference sequence). This CDR3 is 18 amino acids long. CDR3 protein: CASSLMTSGNKGRETQYF. The CDR3 region has the DNA TGTGCCAGCAGTTTGATGACTAGCGGGAATAAAGGGCGAGAGACCCAGTACTTC.

V gene TRBV5-5 combines with J gene TRBJ1-5; no clear D. V was pared by 0 bases and J by 7 bases, with 11 bases between. Germline V gene sequence: CDR1 SGHKS, CDR2 YYEKEE (reference sequence). CDR3 length: 14 residues. The CDR3 protein is CASSLGQANQPQHF. In DNA, the CDR3 is TGTGCCAGCAGCTTGGGCCAGGCGAACCAGCCCCAGCATTTT.

This clone was seen a few times. The chain uses TRBV2 and TRBJ1-6; D is unclear. The CDR3 consists of 15 residues. Per germline, CDR1 SNHLY and CDR2 FYNNEI. Trimming shortened V by 6 bases and J by 5 bases, and 14 bases separated the two germline ends. CDR3 coding DNA: TGTGCCAGCAGAATGGAAACAGCAAATAATTCACCCCTCCACTTT. It specifies CASRMETANNSPLHF.

The rearrangement joins TRBV11-2 to TRBJ2-3; 9 nucleotides agree with TRBD1. V was clipped by 5 bases and J by 3 bases; unmatched bases: 6. The CDR3 length is 15 residues. Per germline, CDR1 SGHAT and CDR2 FQNNGV. DNA for the CDR3: TGTGCCAGCAGCAGACCGGGACAGGGAACAGATACGCAGTATTTT. Its protein product is CASSRPGQGTDTQYF.